This record covers a single T cell receptor (beta chain). Per the study methods: Reference gene primer amplification in the assay estimated nucleated cell counts. Measured with immunoSEQ multiplex PCR; TCRdb has only the in-frame clones, and not every one. V and J calls and clone size are as listed in that table; D and trimming were resolved from the DNA. The repertoire holds about 160,000 clones, with around four fifths as singletons. This record comes from a study of blood T cell repertoires in COVID-19. V gave up 5 bases and J gave up 5 bases; unmatched junction bases: 6. This CDR3 has 14 residues. Germline V gene lookup returns CDR1 SGHTA and CDR2 FQGNSA.

The material sequenced was PBMCs or T cells enriched from blood (not recorded which). The receptor was derived from a woman in her forties or fifties who had recovered from COVID-19. V and J are TRBV7-2 and TRBJ2-3; 8 bases line up with TRBD1. In DNA, the CDR3 is TGTGCCAGCAGCCCCTACAGGGGGGAAGATACGCAGTATTTT. Its translation is CASSPYRGEDTQYF.